This T cell receptor beta chain was sequenced during a study of cytomegalovirus exposure and HLA in healthy donors. Overall study findings and caveats: The CMV antigen specificity of a few CMV-associated chains was confirmed through in vitro analysis.

V lost 3 bases and J lost 4; bases outside the gene matches: 7. The CDR3 has 15 residues. Germline CDR1 reads SGHRS; CDR2 reads YFSETQ. Assay used: immunoSEQ multiplex PCR; TCRdb lists only in-frame clones, some missing. The repertoire has approximately 270,000 clones, 65% to 90% of them found once; the top ten carry approximately 1%. Concerning this clone itself: Its target is unknown.

The clonotype originates from a woman younger than 30 in good health and CMV-seronegative. The V call is TRBV5-1, the J call TRBJ2-1; the match to TRBD2 covers 7 bases. Sequencing used PBMCs. CDR3 sequence (DNA): TGCGCCAGCAGCTCCGTAGGGAGGGAGTACAATGAGCAGTTCTTC. Translated: CASSSVGREYNEQFF.